The clone carrying this T cell receptor (beta chain) was counted many times. The target antigen is unknown. Previously described methods with listed TCR primers produced the bulk TCR libraries. Each CDR3 protein gets one entry after TCRdb re-called the PCR reads with MiXCR. The table lists a few hundred thousand distinct CDR3 sequences, about 23% of them singletons, with around 0.76% in the top ten. The data originate from a study of molecular identifiers for immune sequencing clone quantification. Overall study findings and caveats: Spiked Jurkat TCR RNA equivalent to one cell was reportedly detectable in about a million naive cells.

A CD8+CD4-CCR7+CD45RA+ gate was used to sort naive CD8 T cells. V gave up 3 bases and J gave up 6 bases; unmatched junction bases: 7. This CDR3 comprises 16 residues. Germline lookup yields CDR1 MDHEN and CDR2 SYDVKM. Source material: naive CD8+ T cells from blood, with Jurkat cell RNA spiked in. Specified subset: FACS-sorted CD8+CD4-CCR7+CD45RA+ naive T cells. The chain couples TRBV28 to TRBJ2-2; 10 bases match TRBD2. The TCR comes from a human donor in good health. Some libraries in this study had Jurkat cell RNA spiked in. In DNA, the CDR3 is TGTGCCAGCAGTTTTGGGCTAGCGGGAGCCCCCGGGGAGCTGTTTTTT. Residues: CASSFGLAGAPGELFF.